The rows below give T cell receptor beta chains drawn from one sample of a study of T cell responses to AZD1222 COVID-19 vaccine. Produced via immunoSEQ multiplex PCR; TCRdb's table is partial and in-frame only. This sample carries roughly 130,000 clones, 94% of them seen once, and the ten largest clones take over 6.5%. Sequenced here: peripheral blood, sampled on day 0 of AZD1222 vaccination. The receptors originated from an adult in good health. Both conserved end residues are part of each CDR3. A D gene is named only where the DNA matches it firmly. Not every row has a clone size; where given, it reads once, few, many or a size class.

clone_size,v_call,d_call,cdr3_aa
.,TRBV7-2,.,CASSSTGRNEQFF
.,TRBV21-1,.,CASSPLRTDTQYF
.,TRBV25-1,.,CASSRGGTGNTIYF
.,TRBV19,.,CASSLLSDGEYEQYF
.,TRBV24-1,.,CATSDSTGTQHF
.,TRBV6-5,.,CASTSARGKLFF
.,TRBV27,TRBD1,CASSLWPGQGNVLTF
few,TRBV19,TRBD1,CASTRGTGLNYGYTF
.,TRBV6-2/TRBV6-3,.,CASSYGSGGSNQPQHF
.,TRBV2,TRBD1,CASTRTGGSYEQYF
.,TRBV9,.,CASSLGGVNTEAFF
.,TRBV4-1,.,CASSQVGQGYTYEQYF
once,TRBV28,TRBD1,CASSSRQGRQPQHF
.,TRBV7-9,.,CASSFPFYEQYF
.,TRBV2,.,CASSSRPRQDTEAFF
.,TRBV14,.,CASSPILQGYGYTF
.,TRBV18,.,CASSPPSGRNEQFF
.,TRBV6-5,.,CASSSPGRGTGELFF
once,TRBV18,TRBD2,CASSPGTSGTYEQYF
.,TRBV4-1,.,CASSQGHGPIRVHGYTF
.,TRBV12-3/TRBV12-4,.,CASSLSSNQPQHF
.,TRBV28,TRBD1,CASRGTGVSGELFF
.,TRBV28,TRBD1,CASSLEGAGSPLHF
once,TRBV7-2,TRBD2,CASSLPGLGGTQYF
.,TRBV6-5,TRBD2,CASSSASGGTDTQYF
.,TRBV28,.,CASSSGASGRYGYTF
once,TRBV7-2,.,CASTVGSSGANVLTF
.,TRBV19,.,CASSPGAGPEAFF
.,TRBV4-1,.,CASSQGPGGSGYQETQYF
.,TRBV3-1/TRBV3-2,TRBD1,CASSPRSQGARSQPQHF
.,TRBV7-2,TRBD2,CASSLEASGAGYEQYF
few,TRBV7-8,.,CASSPPLYRHPTGELFF
.,TRBV6-1,.,CASSETPTGGTDTQYF
.,TRBV19,.,CASSPDPYNEQFF
.,TRBV3-1/TRBV3-2,TRBD2,CASSQEETSGSPPDTQYF
.,TRBV9,.,CASSAEGGGQETQYF
.,TRBV28,.,CASSLLGQGTEAFF
.,TRBV2,.,CASSGQVRGAEAFF
.,TRBV11-2,.,CASSFSQATNEKLFF
.,TRBV27,.,CASSLLAGNEQFF